These T cell receptor beta chains were read from a single sample in a study of post-analysis software for immune sequencing data. TCRdb used MiXCR to reprocess the PCR reads, holding one entry per CDR3 protein. The sample has roughly 540,000 distinct CDR3 sequences, 34% seen once; the top ten hold about 5.6%. Sequencing input: blood. The source is a girl aged 2 to 17 with multiple sclerosis. CDR3s include the opening cysteine and the closing phenylalanine or tryptophan. The order of the fields is V gene, clone size, D gene, J gene, CDR3 protein, CDR3 DNA. The D gene is left open where the match is weak. Size tells how often a clone was seen (once, few, many) or the class of an expanded clone, and some rows leave it out.

>TRBV6-5|NA|NA|TRBJ2-5
CASSLQQILGTQYF
TGTGCCAGCAGCCTACAACAGATTTTGGGGACCCAGTACTTC
>TRBV6-5|NA|NA|TRBJ1-5
CASSYSGGRIQPQHF
TGTGCCAGCAGTTACTCTGGAGGGCGGATTCAGCCCCAGCATTTT
>TRBV29-1|few|NA|TRBJ2-3
CSGRQTGTDTQYF
TGCAGCGGGCGACAGACCGGCACAGATACGCAGTATTTT
>TRBV4-1|few|TRBD2|TRBJ2-3
CASSQDLLAGRSDTQYF
TGCGCCAGCAGCCAAGACTTACTAGCGGGGAGGTCAGATACGCAGTATTTT
>TRBV7-2|few|TRBD2|TRBJ2-1
CASSPSGGAWAEQFF
TGTGCCAGCAGCCCTAGCGGGGGGGCCTGGGCTGAGCAGTTCTTC
>TRBV25-1|NA|NA|TRBJ1-2
CASSESKGLGYGYTF
TGTGCCAGCAGTGAATCAAAGGGGCTCGGCTATGGCTACACCTTC
>TRBV6-1|NA|NA|TRBJ2-5
CASSGARTLRGETQYF
TGTGCCAGCAGTGGGGCCAGGACGCTTAGGGGAGAGACCCAGTACTTC
>TRBV12-3/TRBV12-4|NA|TRBD1|TRBJ1-1
CASSSEGALNTEAFF
TGTGCCAGCAGCTCCGAGGGGGCATTGAACACTGAAGCTTTCTTT
>TRBV27|NA|NA|TRBJ1-4
CASSLSAGVEKLFF
TGTGCCAGCAGTTTATCGGCCGGTGTTGAAAAACTGTTTTTT
>TRBV7-9|few|NA|TRBJ2-5
CASSLAASETQYF
TGTGCCAGCAGCTTAGCCGCCTCCGAGACCCAGTACTTC
>TRBV29-1|few|NA|TRBJ1-2
CSESGAAGGYTF
TGCAGCGAATCCGGGGCCGCCGGCGGCTACACCTTC
>TRBV11-2|few|NA|TRBJ2-5
CASSNTPRGGEQETQYF
TGTGCCAGCAGCAACACTCCGAGGGGGGGAGAGCAAGAGACCCAGTACTTC
>TRBV4-1|many|TRBD2|TRBJ2-3
CASSPAIAGGGDTQYF
TGCGCCAGCAGCCCCGCAATAGCGGGGGGTGGAGATACGCAGTATTTT
>TRBV6-5|NA|NA|TRBJ1-2
CASSYSRANYGYTF
TGTGCCAGCAGTTACTCGCGAGCAAACTATGGCTACACCTTC
>TRBV5-1|NA|NA|TRBJ2-4
CASSLGRQAKNIQYF
TGCGCCAGCAGCTTGGGAAGACAAGCCAAAAACATTCAGTACTTC
>TRBV4-2|few|TRBD1|TRBJ1-1
CASSHRDRATEAFF
TGTGCCAGCAGCCACCGGGACAGGGCTACTGAAGCTTTCTTT
>TRBV3-1|few|NA|TRBJ1-5
CAGSQEGGGQPQHF
TGTGCCGGCAGCCAAGAGGGGGGAGGACAGCCCCAGCATTTT
>TRBV12-3/TRBV12-4|NA|TRBD1|TRBJ1-5
CASSPRQGHQPQHF
TGTGCCAGCAGCCCCAGACAGGGGCATCAGCCCCAGCATTTT
>TRBV7-9|NA|NA|TRBJ2-5
CASRRALQETQYF
TGTGCCAGCAGACGGGCCCTACAAGAGACCCAGTACTTC
>TRBV7-2|NA|TRBD1|TRBJ2-7
CASRRAGGGEQYF
TGTGCCAGCAGGAGGGCAGGGGGCGGCGAGCAGTACTTC
>TRBV27|NA|TRBD2|TRBJ2-1
CASSLRGLGGGRYEQFF
TGTGCCAGCAGTCTCCGCGGGTTGGGCGGGGGGAGGTATGAGCAGTTCTTC
>TRBV4-1|NA|TRBD1|TRBJ2-4
CASSQPGQGSYIQYF
TGCGCCAGCAGCCAACCGGGACAGGGGTCTTACATTCAGTACTTC
>TRBV20-1|NA|TRBD2|TRBJ2-3
CSARPTSVGDTQYF
TGCAGTGCTAGGCCGACTAGCGTGGGAGATACGCAGTATTTT
>TRBV6-6|NA|NA|TRBJ2-5
CASSGRKGVLGETQYF
TGTGCCAGCAGTGGCCGCAAGGGAGTCCTCGGGGAGACCCAGTACTTC
>TRBV20-1|few|TRBD2|TRBJ2-1
CSARVDGPPAGPNNEQFF
TGCAGTGCTAGAGTAGATGGCCCCCCAGCGGGGCCTAACAATGAGCAGTTCTTC
>TRBV6-4|few|TRBD2|TRBJ2-3
CASSAGPGLGTQYF
TGTGCCAGCAGTGCCGGCCCGGGACTAGGGACGCAGTATTTT
>TRBV20-1|few|TRBD2|TRBJ2-7
CSARDFSGGPREQYF
TGCAGTGCTAGAGATTTCAGCGGGGGGCCCCGCGAGCAGTACTTC
>TRBV4-2|NA|TRBD1|TRBJ2-3
CASSHGTGNTDTQYF
TGTGCCAGCAGCCACGGGACAGGGAACACAGATACGCAGTATTTT
>TRBV6-5|many|NA|TRBJ1-5
CASSRTLNQPQHF
TGTGCCAGCAGTCGGACACTGAATCAGCCCCAGCATTTT
>TRBV5-1|NA|NA|TRBJ2-3
CASSTGGTSTDTQYF
TGCGCCAGCAGCACCGGGGGTACGAGCACAGATACGCAGTATTTT
>TRBV20-1|NA|TRBD1|TRBJ1-1
CSSVTGENTEAFF
TGCAGTTCCGTGACAGGGGAGAACACTGAAGCTTTCTTT
>TRBV5-1|NA|NA|TRBJ2-5
CASSLGGRRETQYF
TGCGCCAGCAGCTTGGGGGGGAGGCGAGAGACCCAGTACTTC
>TRBV9|few|NA|TRBJ1-2
CASSGRGGPYGYTF
TGTGCCAGCAGCGGCAGAGGGGGGCCCTATGGCTACACCTTC
>TRBV6-1|few|NA|TRBJ1-2
CASRGQNYGYTF
TGTGCCAGCCGAGGACAGAACTATGGCTACACCTTC
>TRBV2|NA|TRBD2|TRBJ2-5
CASREGLKETQYF
TGTGCCAGCAGGGAGGGACTAAAAGAGACCCAGTACTTC
>TRBV5-6|NA|TRBD1|TRBJ1-4
CASSSQGVQANEKLFF
TGTGCCAGCAGCTCTCAGGGGGTACAGGCTAATGAAAAACTGTTTTTT
>TRBV27|NA|NA|TRBJ1-2
CASSFITTGLDNYGYTF
TGTGCCAGCAGTTTTATTACGACAGGCCTCGATAACTATGGCTACACCTTC
>TRBV12-3/TRBV12-4|NA|NA|TRBJ1-2
CASSQSETAYGYTF
TGTGCCAGCAGTCAAAGTGAAACGGCCTATGGCTACACCTTC
>TRBV2|NA|NA|TRBJ1-1
CASSEGSGRKAFF
TGTGCCAGCAGTGAGGGCTCGGGGAGGAAAGCTTTCTTT
>TRBV14|NA|TRBD1|TRBJ2-5
CASSPRQGAEETQYF
TGTGCCAGCAGCCCCCGACAGGGGGCTGAAGAGACCCAGTACTTC
>TRBV6-2/TRBV6-3|NA|NA|TRBJ1-6
CASSSATRVSPLHF
TGTGCCAGCAGTTCCGCAACCAGGGTTTCACCCCTCCACTTT
>TRBV20-1|many|NA|TRBJ2-5
CSARNWGLETQYF
TGCAGTGCCAGGAATTGGGGATTAGAGACCCAGTACTTC
>TRBV10-3|few|TRBD1|TRBJ2-1
CAISEGGTRDEQFF
TGTGCCATCAGTGAAGGGGGCACCAGGGATGAGCAGTTCTTC
>TRBV29-1|many|NA|TRBJ2-6
CSAGAGANVLTF
TGCAGTGCGGGGGCCGGGGCCAACGTCCTGACTTTC
>TRBV7-3|few|NA|TRBJ1-2
CASSLDPTANYGYTF
TGTGCCAGCTCCTTAGACCCGACGGCAAACTATGGCTACACCTTC
>TRBV15|many|NA|TRBJ2-3
CATSRDGQATSTDTQYF
TGTGCCACCAGCAGAGATGGGCAGGCCACTAGCACAGATACGCAGTATTTT
>TRBV3-1|NA|NA|TRBJ2-3
CASSLDTDAQYF
TGTGCCAGCAGCCTAGACACAGATGCGCAGTATTTT
>TRBV2|many|TRBD1|TRBJ2-5
CASSGQGETQYF
TGTGCCAGCAGCGGACAGGGAGAGACCCAGTACTTC
>TRBV20-1|NA|TRBD1|TRBJ2-2
CSAVAGGNTGELFF
TGCAGTGCCGTCGCAGGGGGGAACACCGGGGAGCTGTTTTTT
>TRBV20-1|NA|TRBD1|TRBJ2-7
CSATRDRAPVEQYF
TGCAGTGCGACCCGGGACAGGGCACCGGTAGAGCAGTACTTC
>TRBV10-2|NA|NA|TRBJ1-4
CASTPARETNENLFF
TGCGCCAGCACTCCCGCAAGGGAAACTAATGAAAATCTGTTTTTT
>TRBV12-3/TRBV12-4|NA|TRBD1|TRBJ1-1
CASSPRPGQGARGTEAFF
TGTGCCAGCAGCCCTAGACCGGGACAGGGGGCGCGGGGCACTGAAGCTTTCTTT
>TRBV7-6|NA|TRBD2|TRBJ2-1
CASTLTSGSYSYNEQFF
TGTGCCAGCACCCTTACTAGCGGGAGTTACTCCTACAATGAGCAGTTCTTC
>TRBV7-9|NA|TRBD2|TRBJ2-5
CASSPSGNQETQYF
TGTGCCAGCAGTCCGAGCGGGAACCAAGAGACCCAGTACTTC
>TRBV7-2|few|TRBD2|TRBJ2-5
CASNSERGGTQYF
TGTGCCAGCAATTCCGAGCGGGGTGGGACCCAGTACTTC
>TRBV12-3/TRBV12-4|few|NA|TRBJ1-1
CASSSGTRNTEAFF
TGTGCCAGCAGTTCCGGGACACGTAACACTGAAGCTTTCTTT
>TRBV10-2|few|TRBD1|TRBJ1-2
CASVGQGIHGYTF
TGCGCCAGCGTTGGACAGGGTATTCATGGCTACACCTTC
>TRBV29-1|NA|NA|TRBJ1-2
CSVGGGAAPNYGYTF
TGCAGCGTTGGTGGGGGAGCCGCCCCGAACTATGGCTACACCTTC
>TRBV27|NA|TRBD1|TRBJ1-1
CASSWGRGQVNSEAFF
TGTGCCAGCAGTTGGGGCAGGGGGCAAGTTAATTCTGAAGCTTTCTTT
>TRBV29-1|few|NA|TRBJ2-7
CSIQGGHSYEQYF
TGCAGCATCCAGGGGGGACACTCCTACGAGCAGTACTTC